This entry lists 28 T cell receptor beta chains sequenced from one sample in a study of T cells after yellow fever vaccination. MiXCR, applied by TCRdb to the 5' RACE reads, yields one record per CDR3 protein. The sample gives fewer than 400,000 distinct CDR3 sequences, under 7.5% of which show up once; about 15% is in the top ten. Sequenced material: PBMCs, taken 5 days after the yellow fever booster vaccination. The receptors stem from a man between 25 and 39 years old who received the YFV17D yellow fever vaccine.

This clonotype was counted between two and nine times. The chain couples TRBV7-3 to TRBJ2-2; 9 nucleotides match TRBD2. The CDR3 sequence is 16 residues long. V lost 5 bases to trimming and J lost 0 bases; unmatched junction nucleotides: 4. Per the germline V gene, CDR1 is SGHTA and CDR2 is FQGTGA. The DNA of the CDR3 is TGTGCCAGCAGCCCTATAGCGGGGGCGAACACCGGGGAGCTGTTTTTT. This encodes CASSPIAGANTGELFF.

In regard to this clonotype: A much more abundant neighbour one base away suggests this may be a read error. The chain is built from TRBV20-1 and TRBJ2-4; 9 nucleotides agree with TRBD1. Germline CDR1 and CDR2: DFQATT and SNEGSKA (reference sequence). The CDR3 totals 16 residues. The CDR3 coding sequence is TGCAGTGCTAGATACCGGGACAGGGCAGCCAAAAACATTCAGCACTTC. This translates into CSARYRDRAAKNIQHF.

V and J are TRBV9 and TRBJ1-1; D ambiguous. This CDR3 spans 13 amino acids. The germline gives CDR1 SGDLS, CDR2 YYNGEE. V shed 3 bases and J shed 1 base, with 7 bases lying between them. CDR3 in DNA: TGTGCCAGCAGCGGGTCACCGAACACTGAAGCTTTCTTT. The encoded protein is CASSGSPNTEAFF.

This clonotype has a handful of counts. J is TRBJ2-7 and V is TRBV5-5; a weak D match, TRBD1 (6 bases). CDR1 is SGHKS and CDR2 is YYEKEE in the germline V gene (reference sequence). The CDR3 totals 12 residues. V shed 6 bases and J shed 2 bases, with 9 bases lying between them. CDR3 sequence reads: CASKGGAYEQYF. The DNA of the CDR3 is TGTGCCAGCAAAGGGGGAGCCTACGAGCAGTACTTC.

This clonotype was counted at least ten times. The CDR3: CASSWDRTTDTQYF. In DNA form, the CDR3 reads TGTGCCAGCAGTTGGGACAGAACCACAGATACGCAGTATTTT. The chain combines TRBV28 with TRBJ2-3; the match to TRBD1 covers 7 bases. The ends lost 4 bases at V and 2 bases at J; junction bases unmatched: 3. The CDR3 is 14 amino acids. The germline CDR1 and CDR2 sequences are MDHEN and SYDVKM.

The table lists this clonotype with many counts. V gene TRBV7-6 combines with J gene TRBJ2-4; D possibly uses TRBD1 or TRBD2 (6 bases each). CDR1 SGHVS and CDR2 FNYEAQ come from the germline V gene. The length of the CDR3 is 14 residues. V shed 5 bases and J shed 5 bases, with 13 bases lying between them. The CDR3 loop is CASSRWGAENIQYF. In DNA, the CDR3 is TGTGCCAGCAGCCGATGGGGGGCCGAAAACATTCAGTACTTC.

This clonotype occurred a few times. The chain employs TRBV7-2 and TRBJ2-7; D gene unclear. The CDR3 consists of 14 residues. CDR1 and CDR2 from the germline V gene are SGHTA and FQGNSA. The V and J ends lost 1 base and 3 bases respectively, with 10 bases between them. The CDR3 sequence is CASSLVGQLYEQYF. The CDR3 DNA reads as TGTGCCAGCAGCTTAGTAGGTCAGCTCTACGAGCAGTACTTC.

The chain recombines TRBV4-3 with TRBJ2-3; D is ambiguous. V dropped 1 base and J dropped 4 bases, with 15 bases sitting between them. The CDR3 spans 16 residues. Looked up from germline, CDR1 is LGHNA and CDR2 is YSLEER. The CDR3 spells CASSQASGSWADTQYF. CDR3 nucleotides: TGCGCCAGCAGCCAAGCGTCAGGAAGCTGGGCAGATACGCAGTATTTT.

This clonotype has a handful of counts. The gene calls are TRBV20-1 and TRBJ2-4, with 7 bases that match TRBD2. The CDR3 loop spans 16 amino acids. Germline V lookup: CDR1 DFQATT, CDR2 SNEGSKA (reference sequence). V shed 5 bases and J 1 base; nucleotides not matched to a gene: 11. The CDR3: CSAGRGGRSAKNIQYF. CDR3 in DNA: TGCAGTGCTGGGAGGGGTGGGAGATCGGCCAAAAACATTCAGTACTTC.

This clonotype has at least ten counts. The chain uses TRBV9 and TRBJ2-1; 9 positions agree with TRBD2. Germline CDR1 SGDLS, CDR2 YYNGEE. CDR3 size: 15 residues. The trim removed 4 bases at V and 2 bases at J, leaving 4 bases unmatched. The CDR3 coding sequence is TGTGCCAGCAGCCAGACTAGCGGAACCTACAATGAGCAGTTCTTC. This codes for CASSQTSGTYNEQFF.

The CDR3 spells CSVVDFPALHEQFF. DNA of the CDR3: TGCAGTGTCGTAGACTTCCCAGCATTGCATGAGCAGTTCTTC. The chain carries TRBV20-1 and TRBJ2-1, with no clear D. Germline V gene lookup returns CDR1 DFQATT and CDR2 SNEGSKA (reference sequence). The CDR3 contains 14 residues. The V and J ends lost 7 bases and 8 bases respectively, with 21 bases between them.

This clonotype was seen a few times. The chain uses TRBV10-2 and TRBJ2-1; no clear D. CDR3 length: 14 residues. V lost 6 bases and J 0 bases, leaving 9 bases between the germline ends. CDR1 is WSHSY, CDR2 SAAADI, per germline. CDR3 protein: CASRPDSSYNEQFF. In nucleotides, the CDR3 is TGCGCCAGCAGGCCTGATAGCTCCTACAATGAGCAGTTCTTC.

The chain carries TRBV20-1 and TRBJ2-3; TRBD2 agrees at 14 bases. Germline V gene lookup returns CDR1 DFQATT and CDR2 SNEGSKA (reference sequence). The J segment lost 5 bases and the V segment lost 0 bases, leaving 4 bases of the junction unmatched. The length of the CDR3 is 16 residues. In DNA form, the CDR3 reads TGCAGTGCTAGAGACGGGACTAGCGGGAGCGGAGATACGCAGTATTTT. Translating it yields CSARDGTSGSGDTQYF.

In its sample, this clonotype was seen a few times. This sequence joins TRBV28 and TRBJ1-2; TRBD1 matches at 7 bases. Germline CDR1 MDHEN, CDR2 SYDVKM. Germline trimming cut 5 bases from V and 6 bases from J; bases unmatched to any gene: 6. The CDR3 extends over 13 amino acids. The CDR3 DNA is TGTGCCAGCAGTCCCCTGACAGGGAATGGCTACACCTTC. It encodes CASSPLTGNGYTF.

This clonotype was counted between two and nine times. The genes are TRBV7-2 and TRBJ2-6; no clear D gene. Between the trimmed V and J ends, which lost 1 base and 0 bases, there was a span of 7 bases. The CDR3 runs to 16 residues. Germline V gene sequence: CDR1 SGHTA, CDR2 FQGNSA. CDR3 nucleotides: TGTGCCAGCAGCTTAGTGGTTGTCTCTGGGGCCAACGTCCTGACTTTC. The encoded protein is CASSLVVVSGANVLTF.

This clonotype was recorded at least ten times. This CDR3 is CASTIRKSGELFF. The CDR3 region has the DNA TGTGCCAGCACCATTCGGAAGTCCGGGGAGCTGTTTTTT. The rearrangement uses TRBV6-6 and TRBJ2-2; the D is unclear. The CDR3 has 13 residues. The V gene lost 7 bases and the J gene lost 6 bases, with 12 bases spanning the gap. The germline CDR1 and CDR2 sequences are MNHNY and SVGAGI (reference sequence).

The J gene is TRBJ2-7, the V gene TRBV7-2; no reliable D call. The ends were cut back, 1 base at V and 5 bases at J, with 6 bases in the middle. Germline-derived CDR1 and CDR2 are SGHTA and FQGNSA. The CDR3 is 12 residues long. This chain's CDR3 is CASSLGYHEQYF. DNA for the CDR3: TGTGCCAGCAGCTTAGGCTACCACGAGCAGTACTTC. The full variable domain, completed using reference TRBV7-2 and TRBJ2-7, is GAGVSQSPSNKVTEKGKDVELRCDPISGHTALYWYRQSLGQGLEFLIYFQGNSAPDKSGLPSDRFSAERTGGSVSTLTIQRTQQEDSAVYLCASSLGYHEQYFGPGTRLTVT.

V and J are TRBV14 and TRBJ2-3; TRBD2 aligns across 10 bases. Germline V gene lookup returns CDR1 SGHDN and CDR2 FVKESK. Trimming cost V 3 bases and J 11 bases; bases outside gene matches: 17. The CDR3 totals 17 residues. Here the CDR3 reads CASSHTIGAGGPIMQYF. The CDR3 DNA reads TGTGCCAGCAGCCACACGATTGGAGCGGGAGGGCCTATTATGCAGTATTTT. The full variable domain, with the rest looked up from reference TRBV14 and TRBJ2-3, is EAGVTQFPSHSVIEKGQTVTLRCDPISGHDNLYWYRRVMGKEIKFLLHFVKESKQDESGMPNNRFLAERTGGTYSTLKVQPAELEDSGVYFCASSHTIGAGGPIMQYFGPGTRLTVL.

The genes are TRBV3-1 and TRBJ1-1; TRBD1 agrees at 8 bases. CDR1 is LGHDT, CDR2 YNNKEL, per germline (reference sequence). This CDR3 has 14 amino acids. V was pared by 3 bases and J by 4 bases, with 4 bases of the junction left unmatched. The CDR3: CASSQRDRGTEAFF. For the CDR3, the DNA is TGTGCCAGCAGCCAGAGAGACAGGGGCACTGAAGCTTTCTTT.

The chain carries TRBV11-2 and TRBJ2-7; D is ambiguous. The CDR3 spans 14 residues. CDR1 SGHAT and CDR2 FQNNGV come from the germline V gene. Trimming removed 3 bases from V and 1 base from J, with 10 bases in between. CDR3 DNA: TGTGCCAGCAGCTTGGGTAGTGCGTCCTACGAGCAGTACTTC. It specifies CASSLGSASYEQYF.

In this sample, this clonotype turned up many times. The CDR3 region has the DNA TGTGCCAGCCTTAGCGGCCACACCGGGGAGCTGTTTTTT. It specifies CASLSGHTGELFF. This chain uses TRBV27 with TRBJ2-2, with D tentatively TRBD2 (6 bases). Deletions cut 8 bases from V and 3 bases from J, with 10 bases between. CDR1 and CDR2 (germline): MNHEY, SMNVEV (reference sequence). The CDR3 is made up of 13 amino acids.

The chain combines TRBV20-1 with TRBJ2-3; 10 nucleotides agree with TRBD1. J was trimmed by 4 bases and V by 7 bases; bases with no gene match: 5. CDR1 and CDR2 from the germline V gene are DFQATT and SNEGSKA (reference sequence). This CDR3 contains 13 residues. The CDR3 reads CSDTGTGADTQYF. The CDR3 bases are TGCAGTGATACCGGGACAGGGGCAGATACGCAGTATTTT.

The J gene is TRBJ1-4, the V gene TRBV20-1, with D possibly matching TRBD1 (5 bases). The CDR3 covers 14 residues. Per germline, CDR1 DFQATT and CDR2 SNEGSKA (reference sequence). The V end lost 6 bases, the J end lost 3 bases, and 14 bases lay between the germline ends. Written as DNA, the CDR3 is TGCAGTGCCCCTTGGGGCTCGGCTAATGAAAAACTGTTTTTT. Translated: CSAPWGSANEKLFF.

V and J are TRBV7-2 and TRBJ2-5, with TRBD1 identical over 8 bases. This CDR3 is 15 amino acids long. CDR1 is SGHTA and CDR2 is FQGNSA in the germline V gene. V lost 5 bases, J lost 4 bases, and 9 bases stayed unmatched. This chain's CDR3 is CASSPHAGGGETQYF. DNA for the CDR3: TGTGCCAGCAGCCCGCACGCAGGGGGCGGAGAGACCCAGTACTTC.

This clonotype has just a few counts. The CDR3: CASSPGTPEQFF. In nucleotides, the CDR3 is TGTGCCAGCAGCCCAGGGACGCCGGAGCAGTTCTTC. The J gene is TRBJ2-1, the V gene TRBV7-2; D possibly uses TRBD1 or TRBD2 (5 bases each). The CDR3 spans 12 residues. From germline, CDR1 is SGHTA and CDR2 FQGNSA. Trimming removed 5 bases at V and 10 bases at J, with 12 bases between. Looking up the rest from reference TRBV7-2 and TRBJ2-1 gives the full variable domain: GAGVSQSPSNKVTEKGKDVELRCDPISGHTALYWYRQSLGQGLEFLIYFQGNSAPDKSGLPSDRFSAERTGGSVSTLTIQRTQQEDSAVYLCASSPGTPEQFFGPGTRLTVL.

Comments on this clonotype: One end of the junction is discordant with germline, which a read error may explain. The rearrangement uses TRBV20-1 and TRBJ2-2; 12 bases are shared with TRBD2. Looked up from germline, CDR1 is DFQATT and CDR2 is SNEGSKA (reference sequence). The length of the CDR3 is 16 residues. The CDR3 nucleotides read TGCTGTGCTAGACCTAGCGGGAGGGCACGGACCGGGGAGCTGTTTTTT. The encoded protein is CCARPSGRARTGELFF.

This clonotype has just a few counts. The chain has TRBV5-6 and TRBJ2-7; the match to TRBD1 covers 7 bases. The germline CDR1 and CDR2 sequences are SGHDT and YYEEEE. The V gene end was trimmed by 2 bases and the J gene end by 5 bases; junction bases not matched to a gene: 10. The CDR3 loop spans 15 amino acids. Here the CDR3 DNA reads TGTGCCAGCAGCTTAGGACAGGAAAGGTTCCACGAGCAGTACTTC. It codes for CASSLGQERFHEQYF.

There are many counts of this clonotype. This rearrangement joins TRBV12-3 or TRBV12-4 to TRBJ2-2; 11 bases match TRBD2. V was clipped by 6 bases and J by 7 bases; unmatched bases: 7. CDR3 size: 15 residues. The CDR3 nucleotides read TGTGCCAGCAGCCTGACTAGCGGGATTAACGGGGAGCTGTTTTTT. Translated: CASSLTSGINGELFF.